This T cell receptor (beta chain) was identified in a study of blood T cell repertoires in COVID-19. For the study at large: PBMCs, B-cell-depleted T cells, or T cells provided the cDNA or gDNA that made up the material.

Source study methods: Reference gene primer amplification gave estimated nucleated cell counts. Produced via immunoSEQ multiplex PCR; TCRdb's table is partial and in-frame only. D and trimming come from the DNA, and the V and J calls and clone size come from that table. The table lists more than 300,000 clones, about 84% of them singletons. Germline CDR1 is MNHEY and CDR2 is SMNVEV (reference sequence). Between the trimmed V and J ends, which lost 5 bases and 1 base, there was a span of 8 bases. The CDR3 sequence is 13 residues long. V is TRBV27 and J is TRBJ1-1, with D perhaps matching TRBD1 (5 bases). The specimen was peripheral blood. The clonotype comes from a woman between 45 and 60 years old with acute or convalescent COVID-19. The CDR3 nucleotides are TGTGCCAGCAGTCGCGACAGGAACACTGAAGCTTTCTTT. Residues: CASSRDRNTEAFF.